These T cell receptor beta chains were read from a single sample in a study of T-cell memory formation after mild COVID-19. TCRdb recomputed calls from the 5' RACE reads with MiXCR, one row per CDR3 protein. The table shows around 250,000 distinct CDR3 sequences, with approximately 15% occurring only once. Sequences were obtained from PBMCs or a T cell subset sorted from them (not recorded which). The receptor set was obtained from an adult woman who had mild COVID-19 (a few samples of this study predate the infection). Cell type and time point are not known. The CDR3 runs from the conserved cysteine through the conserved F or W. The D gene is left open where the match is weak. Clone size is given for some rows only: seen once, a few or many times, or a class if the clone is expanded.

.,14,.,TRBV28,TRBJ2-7,TGTGCCAGCAGCGGGACCGGTAGCTCCTACGAGCAGTACTTC,CASSGTGSSYEQYF
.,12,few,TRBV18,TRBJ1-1,TGTGCCAGCTCACCGGCTAACACTGAAGCTTTCTTT,CASSPANTEAFF
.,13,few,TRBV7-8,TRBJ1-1,TGTGCCAGCAGCCTTGGATGGGCCTCTGAAGCTTTCTTT,CASSLGWASEAFF
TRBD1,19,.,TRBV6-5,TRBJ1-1,TGTGCCAGCAGTTCCGTGACAGGGGGCGGCTCAGTTCGAGACACTGAAGCTTTCTTT,CASSSVTGGGSVRDTEAFF
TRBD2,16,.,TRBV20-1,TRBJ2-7,TGCAGTGCTCCGAGGACTAGCGGGAGGTTCTCCTACGAGCAGTACTTC,CSAPRTSGRFSYEQYF
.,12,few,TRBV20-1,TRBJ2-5,TGCAGTGCTAGGGTCAGCCTAGGGACCCAGTACTTC,CSARVSLGTQYF
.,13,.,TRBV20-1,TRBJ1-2,TGCACCGCGGGTAGGACAACGAACTATGGCTACACCTTC,CTAGRTTNYGYTF
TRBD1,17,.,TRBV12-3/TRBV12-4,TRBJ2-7,TGTGCCAGCAGTTTTCGATTAACGGGACAGAGCTCCTACGAGCAGTACTTC,CASSFRLTGQSSYEQYF
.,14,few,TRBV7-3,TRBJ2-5,TGTGCCAGCAGCTTAAGGGGGGAGTTGGAGACCCAGTACTTC,CASSLRGELETQYF
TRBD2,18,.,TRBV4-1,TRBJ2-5,TGCGCCAGCAGCCAAGAGGAGCGGGGGCCCGCCTACCAAGAGACCCAGTACTTC,CASSQEERGPAYQETQYF
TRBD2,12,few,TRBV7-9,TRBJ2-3,TGTGTTAGCAGGCGGGGGGGAGATACGCAGTATTTT,CVSRRGGDTQYF
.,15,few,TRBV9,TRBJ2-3,TGTGCCAGCAGCGTAGGGCCAGGAGGGACAGATACGCAGTATTTT,CASSVGPGGTDTQYF
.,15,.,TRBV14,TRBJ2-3,TGTGCCAGCAGCCAAGAGGACAGAAGCACAGATACGCAGTATTTT,CASSQEDRSTDTQYF
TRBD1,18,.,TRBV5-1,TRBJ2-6,TGCGCCAGCAGCTCTAGAGGACAGGCTGCTCTTGGGGCCAACGTCCTGACTTTC,CASSSRGQAALGANVLTF
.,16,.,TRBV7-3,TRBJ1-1,TGTGCCAGCACCACCCCCTTAGGGGTCGAGAACACTGAAGCTTTCTTT,CASTTPLGVENTEAFF
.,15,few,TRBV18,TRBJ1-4,TGTGCCAGCTCACCAAGGGAAGCGAGGAATGAAAAACTGTTTTTT,CASSPREARNEKLFF
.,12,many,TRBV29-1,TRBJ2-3,TGCAGCGTTGGGTTCCAGGGGAAGCCGCAGTATTTT,CSVGFQGKPQYF
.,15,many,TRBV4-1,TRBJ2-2,TGCGCCAGCAGCCAAGTTCCTGGGAACACCGGGGAGCTGTTTTTT,CASSQVPGNTGELFF
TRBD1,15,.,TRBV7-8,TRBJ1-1,TGTGCCAGCAGCTCAGGGAACAGGGGACGAACTGAAGCTTTCTTT,CASSSGNRGRTEAFF
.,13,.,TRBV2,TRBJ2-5,TGTGCCAGCAGTGTTGGCCCCCCGGAGACCCAGTACTTC,CASSVGPPETQYF
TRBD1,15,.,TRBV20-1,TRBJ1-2,TGCAGTGCTAGAGGGCGGGACAGGTCTAACTATGGCTACACCTTC,CSARGRDRSNYGYTF
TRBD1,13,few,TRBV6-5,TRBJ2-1,TGTGCCAGCAGCCACGACAGGGGAAATGAGCAGTTCTTC,CASSHDRGNEQFF
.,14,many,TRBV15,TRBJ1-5,TGTGCCACCAGCAGAGATATCCAGAATCAGCCCCAGCATTTT,CATSRDIQNQPQHF
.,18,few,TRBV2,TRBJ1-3,TGTGCCAGCAGTGACGTCAGTTACGGCTTTTCATCTGGAAACACCATATATTTT,CASSDVSYGFSSGNTIYF
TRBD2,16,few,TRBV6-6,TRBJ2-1,TGTGCCAGCAGGGCCGGGGGGGGAGGGACTTACAATGAGCAGTTCTTC,CASRAGGGGTYNEQFF
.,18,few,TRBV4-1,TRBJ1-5,TGCGCCAGCAGCCAAGCCCCATTAGACGAGGGGCCAAATCAGCCCCAGCATTTT,CASSQAPLDEGPNQPQHF
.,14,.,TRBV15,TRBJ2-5,TGTGCCACCAGCAGAGAAGGAGTGCAAGAGACCCAGTACTTC,CATSREGVQETQYF
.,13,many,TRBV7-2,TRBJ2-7,TGTGCCAGCAGCTCCCGGAGGGCCTACGAGCAGTACTTC,CASSSRRAYEQYF
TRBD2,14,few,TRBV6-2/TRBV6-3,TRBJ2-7,TGTGCCAGCAGTTCGGGGGGGCTGAGCTACGAGCAGTACTTC,CASSSGGLSYEQYF
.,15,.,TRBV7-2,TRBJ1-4,TGTGCCAGCAGCTTAGGAGGGGCCCCTAATGAAAAACTGTTTTTT,CASSLGGAPNEKLFF
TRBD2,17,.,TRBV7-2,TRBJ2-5,TGTGCCAGCAGCCGAGGACTAGCGGGAGCCGGTCAAGAGACCCAGTACTTC,CASSRGLAGAGQETQYF
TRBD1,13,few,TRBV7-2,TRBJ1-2,TGTGCCAGCAGCGTGAGTGGACAGGGACGCTACACCTTC,CASSVSGQGRYTF
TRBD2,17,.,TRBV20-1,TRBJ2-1,TGCAGTGCTAGAGATAGCAGCGGGAAAGTGTCCTACAATGAGCAGTTCTTC,CSARDSSGKVSYNEQFF